Shown below are 8 T cell receptor beta chains from a single sample sequenced in a study of blood T cell repertoires in COVID-19. Profiled with immunoSEQ multiplex PCR; TCRdb holds only in-frame clones, not every one. Among about 160,000 clones, 60% to 85% were seen once, and the ten largest hold 7% to 9%. Sequencing used peripheral blood. These receptors were collected from a man aged 55-75 years with acute or convalescent COVID-19.

This clone was detected only a few times. The CDR3 nucleotides are TGTGCCAGCAGCTCAACAGGGCTCAATCAGCCCCAGCATTTT. It translates to CASSSTGLNQPQHF. The chain recombines TRBV9 with TRBJ1-5; a possible D gene is TRBD1 (6 bases). The germline V and J ends were trimmed by 4 bases and 3 bases, with 11 bases remaining between them. Looked up from germline, CDR1 is SGDLS and CDR2 is YYNGEE. The CDR3 loop spans 14 amino acids.

This chain connects TRBV5-1 to TRBJ1-1; 10 positions agree with TRBD1. Trimming cost V 0 bases and J 2 bases; bases outside gene matches: 1. This CDR3 spans 15 amino acids. Germline V gene sequence: CDR1 SGHRS, CDR2 YFSETQ. The CDR3 spells CASSLETGGNTEAFF. CDR3 nucleotide sequence: TGCGCCAGCAGCTTGGAGACAGGGGGCAACACTGAAGCTTTCTTT.

The rearrangement links TRBV7-2 to TRBJ2-3; the match to TRBD2 covers 15 bases. Germline V lookup: CDR1 SGHTA, CDR2 FQGNSA. Trimming took 6 bases from V and 2 from J; bases not matched to a gene: 12. The CDR3 extends over 19 amino acids. In DNA form, the CDR3 reads TGTGCCAGCAGGGGACTAGCGGGGGGCACGAACCAAATCACAGATACGCAGTATTTT. Amino acid sequence: CASRGLAGGTNQITDTQYF.

The chain joins TRBV18 to TRBJ2-5; maybe TRBD1 (5 bases). The CDR3 consists of 14 residues. Trimming shortened V by 2 bases and J by 4 bases, and 11 bases separated the two germline ends. Germline V lookup: CDR1 KGHSH, CDR2 LQKENI. The DNA of the CDR3 is TGTGCCAGCTCACCAACTCTCAGGGCAGAGACCCAGTACTTC. This gives the protein CASSPTLRAETQYF. Full variable domain (rest looked up from reference TRBV18 and TRBJ2-5): NAGVMQNPRHLVRRRGQEARLRCSPMKGHSHVYWYRQLPEEGLKFMVYLQKENIIDESGMPKERFSAEFPKEGPSILRIQQVVRGDSAAYFCASSPTLRAETQYFGPGTRLLVL.

This sequence joins TRBV4-2 and TRBJ1-2; TRBD1 matches 8 bases. Germline CDR1 reads LGHNA; CDR2 reads YNFKEQ. V shed 0 bases and J 2 bases; nucleotides not matched to a gene: 5. This CDR3 region has 16 residues. CDR3 DNA: TGTGCCAGCAGCCAAGATGTAACAGGGGGGAACTATGGCTACACCTTC. It specifies CASSQDVTGGNYGYTF.

CDR3 DNA sequence: TGTGCCAGCTCACTGGGACTTGTCTACGAGCAGTACTTC. Encoded protein: CASSLGLVYEQYF. This chain joins TRBV18 and TRBJ2-7; the D gene is possibly TRBD2 (6 bases). Trimming cost V 4 bases and J 3 bases, with 10 bases left between them. This CDR3 region has 13 residues. The germline CDR1 and CDR2 sequences are KGHSH and LQKENI.

The chain employs TRBV4-3 and TRBJ2-1, with D hard to call. V dropped 0 bases and J dropped 4 bases, with 16 bases sitting between them. Germline loops: CDR1 LGHNA, CDR2 YSLEER. The CDR3 runs to 17 residues. The CDR3 sequence is CASSQDWSQPLYNEQFF. CDR3 coding DNA: TGCGCCAGCAGCCAAGATTGGTCCCAACCTCTATACAATGAGCAGTTCTTC.

The rearrangement joins TRBV6-2 or TRBV6-3 to TRBJ1-2, with D perhaps matching TRBD1 (5 bases). The CDR3 loop spans 16 amino acids. Per germline, CDR1 MNHEY and CDR2 SVGEGT. Trimming shortened V by 3 bases and J by 4 bases, and 18 bases separated the two germline ends. CDR3 amino acids: CASSYSGSQGVYGYTF. DNA of the CDR3: TGTGCCAGCAGTTATTCAGGATCCCAGGGTGTCTATGGCTACACCTTC.